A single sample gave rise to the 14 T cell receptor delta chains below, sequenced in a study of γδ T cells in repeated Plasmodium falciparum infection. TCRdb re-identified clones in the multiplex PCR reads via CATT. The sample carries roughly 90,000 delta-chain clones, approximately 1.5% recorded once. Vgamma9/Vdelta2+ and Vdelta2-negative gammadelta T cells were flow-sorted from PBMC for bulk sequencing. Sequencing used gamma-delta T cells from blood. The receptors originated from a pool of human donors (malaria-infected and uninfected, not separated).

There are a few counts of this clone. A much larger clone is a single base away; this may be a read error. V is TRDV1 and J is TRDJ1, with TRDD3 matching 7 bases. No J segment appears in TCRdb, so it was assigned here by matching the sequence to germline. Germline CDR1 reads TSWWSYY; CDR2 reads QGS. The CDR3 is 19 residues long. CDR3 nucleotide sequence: TGTGCTCTTGGGGAGCCTAGTAGTCTGGGGGTCCACCACACCGATAGACTCATCTTT. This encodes CALGEPSSLGVHHTDRLIF.

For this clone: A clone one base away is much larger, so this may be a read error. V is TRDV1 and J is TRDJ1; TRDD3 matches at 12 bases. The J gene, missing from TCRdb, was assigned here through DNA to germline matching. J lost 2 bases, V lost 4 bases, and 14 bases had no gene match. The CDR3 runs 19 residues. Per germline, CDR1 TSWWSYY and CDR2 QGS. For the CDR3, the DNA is TGTGCTCTTGGGGTAGGGTCTCTGCTGGGGGATACGGGGACCGATAAACTCATCTTT. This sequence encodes CALGVGSLLGDTGTDKLIF.

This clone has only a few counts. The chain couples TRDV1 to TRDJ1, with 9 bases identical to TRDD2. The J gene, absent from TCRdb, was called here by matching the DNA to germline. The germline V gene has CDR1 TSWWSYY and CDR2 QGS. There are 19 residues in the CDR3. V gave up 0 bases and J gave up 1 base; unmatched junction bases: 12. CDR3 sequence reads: CALGELAFLPRPRTDKLIF. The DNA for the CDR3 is TGTGCTCTTGGGGAACTCGCCTTCCTACCGCGGCCTCGCACCGATAAACTCATCTTT.

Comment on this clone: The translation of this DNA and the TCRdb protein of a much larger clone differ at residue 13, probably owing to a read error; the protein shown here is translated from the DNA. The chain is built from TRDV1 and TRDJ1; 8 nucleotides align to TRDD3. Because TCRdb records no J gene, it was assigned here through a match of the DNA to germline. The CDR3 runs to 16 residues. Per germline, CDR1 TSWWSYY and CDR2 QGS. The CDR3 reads CALGEGFPGDTDELIF. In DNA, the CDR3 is TGTGCTCTTGGGGAGGGGTTCCCTGGGGATACCGATGAACTCATCTTT.

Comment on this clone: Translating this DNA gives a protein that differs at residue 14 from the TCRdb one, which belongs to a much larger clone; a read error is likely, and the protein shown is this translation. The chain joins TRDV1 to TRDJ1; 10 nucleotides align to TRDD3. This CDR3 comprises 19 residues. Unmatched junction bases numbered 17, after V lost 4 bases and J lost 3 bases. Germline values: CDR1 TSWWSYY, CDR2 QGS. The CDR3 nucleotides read TGTGCTCTTGGGGTCCCCACGCTGGGGGATAACGTGGGCGCCGATAAACTCATCTTT. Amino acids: CALGVPTLGDNVGADKLIF.

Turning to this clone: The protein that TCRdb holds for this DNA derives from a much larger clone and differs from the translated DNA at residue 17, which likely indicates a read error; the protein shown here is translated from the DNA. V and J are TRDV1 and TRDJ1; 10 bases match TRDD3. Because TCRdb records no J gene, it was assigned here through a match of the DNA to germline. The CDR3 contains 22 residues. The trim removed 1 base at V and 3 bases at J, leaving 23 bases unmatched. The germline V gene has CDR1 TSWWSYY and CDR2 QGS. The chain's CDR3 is CALGERGPSHIPGLGDADKLIF. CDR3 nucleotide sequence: TGTGCTCTTGGGGAACGGGGGCCTTCCCACATACCCGGACTGGGGGATGCCGATAAACTCATCTTT.

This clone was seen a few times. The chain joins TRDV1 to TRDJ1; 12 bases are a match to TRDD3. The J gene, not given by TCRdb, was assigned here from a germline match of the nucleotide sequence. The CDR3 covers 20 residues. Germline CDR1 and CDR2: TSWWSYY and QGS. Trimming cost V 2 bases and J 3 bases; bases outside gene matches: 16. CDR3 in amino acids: CALGENPGAWGIRVSDKLIF. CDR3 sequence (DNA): TGTGCTCTTGGGGAAAACCCCGGGGCCTGGGGGATACGAGTTTCCGATAAACTCATCTTT.

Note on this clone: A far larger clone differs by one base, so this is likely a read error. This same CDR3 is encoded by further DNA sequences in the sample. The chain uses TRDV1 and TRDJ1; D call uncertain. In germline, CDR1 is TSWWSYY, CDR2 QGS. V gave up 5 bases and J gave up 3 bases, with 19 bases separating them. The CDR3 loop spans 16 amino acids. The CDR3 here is CALGPWRGYPPDKLIF. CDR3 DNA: TGTGCTCTTGGGCCGTGGAGAGGGTACCCGCCCGATAAACTCATCTTT.

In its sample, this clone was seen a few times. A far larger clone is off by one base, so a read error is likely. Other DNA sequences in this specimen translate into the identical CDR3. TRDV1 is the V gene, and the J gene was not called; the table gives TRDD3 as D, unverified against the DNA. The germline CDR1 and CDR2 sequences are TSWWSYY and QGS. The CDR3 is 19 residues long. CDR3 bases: TGTGCTCTTGGGAAGCCCTGGGGCCTCAGCTCCTGGGACACCCGACAAATGTTTTTC. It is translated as CALGKPWGLSSWDTRQMFF.

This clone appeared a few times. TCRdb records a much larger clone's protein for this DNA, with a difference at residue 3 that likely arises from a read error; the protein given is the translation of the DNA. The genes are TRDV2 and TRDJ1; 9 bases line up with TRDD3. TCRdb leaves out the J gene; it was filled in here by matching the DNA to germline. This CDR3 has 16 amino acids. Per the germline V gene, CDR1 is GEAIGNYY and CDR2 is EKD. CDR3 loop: CAYDKLGDPYTDKLIF. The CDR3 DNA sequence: TGTGCCTATGACAAACTGGGGGACCCGTACACCGATAAACTCATCTTT.

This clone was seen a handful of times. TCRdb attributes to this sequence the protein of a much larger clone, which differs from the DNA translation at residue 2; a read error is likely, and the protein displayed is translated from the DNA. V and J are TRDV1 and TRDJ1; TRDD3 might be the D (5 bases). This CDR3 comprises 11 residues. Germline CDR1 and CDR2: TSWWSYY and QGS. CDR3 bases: TGTTCTCTTGGGGAACATACTAAACTCATCTTT. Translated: CSLGEHTKLIF.

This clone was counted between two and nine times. The CDR3 loop reads CALGEGGPFLRPPVRGIHGVDKLIF. In DNA form, the CDR3 reads TGTGCTCTTGGGGAAGGGGGGCCCTTCCTACGTCCCCCCGTGAGGGGGATACATGGGGTGGATAAACTCATCTTT. This chain joins TRDV1 and TRDJ1, with D perhaps TRDD2 or TRDD3 (9 bases each). TCRdb gives no J gene; it was assigned here by matching the DNA to germline. The CDR3 loop spans 25 amino acids. V shed 2 bases and J shed 5 bases, with 45 bases lying between them. Germline CDR1 is TSWWSYY and CDR2 is QGS.

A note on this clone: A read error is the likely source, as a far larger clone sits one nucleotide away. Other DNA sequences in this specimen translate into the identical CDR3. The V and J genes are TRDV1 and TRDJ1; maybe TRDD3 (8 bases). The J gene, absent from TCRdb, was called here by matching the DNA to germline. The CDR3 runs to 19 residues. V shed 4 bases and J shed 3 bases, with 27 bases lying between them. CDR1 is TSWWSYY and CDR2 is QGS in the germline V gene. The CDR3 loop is CALGGQIVLGDRKSDKLIF. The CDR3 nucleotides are TGTGCTCTTGGGGGACAAATAGTCCTGGGGGACAGGAAATCCGATAAACTCATCTTT.

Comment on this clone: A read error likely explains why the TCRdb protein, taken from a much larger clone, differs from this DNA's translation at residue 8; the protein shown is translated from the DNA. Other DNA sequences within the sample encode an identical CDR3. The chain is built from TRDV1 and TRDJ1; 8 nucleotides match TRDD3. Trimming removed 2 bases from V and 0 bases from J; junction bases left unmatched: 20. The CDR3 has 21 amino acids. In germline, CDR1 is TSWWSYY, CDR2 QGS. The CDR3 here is CALGELALPNTGGTYTDKLIF. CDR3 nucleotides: TGTGCTCTTGGGGAATTGGCCCTCCCGAATACTGGGGGCACTTACACCGATAAACTCATCTTT.